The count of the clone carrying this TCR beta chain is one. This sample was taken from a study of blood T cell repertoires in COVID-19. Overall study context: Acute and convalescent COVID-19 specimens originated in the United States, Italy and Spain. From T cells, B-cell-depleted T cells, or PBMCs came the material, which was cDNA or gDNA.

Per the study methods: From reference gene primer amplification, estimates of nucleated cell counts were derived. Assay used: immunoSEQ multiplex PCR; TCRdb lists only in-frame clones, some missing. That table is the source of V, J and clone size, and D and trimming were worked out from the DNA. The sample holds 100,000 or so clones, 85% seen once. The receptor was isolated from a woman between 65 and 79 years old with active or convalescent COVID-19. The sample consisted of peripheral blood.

The CDR3, as DNA: TGTGCCAGCACGACAGGGGGCCGAGGCTACACCTTC. Amino acids: CASTTGGRGYTF. The chain is built from TRBV6-5 and TRBJ1-2, with 10 nucleotides matching TRBD1. Per the germline V gene, CDR1 is MNHEY and CDR2 is SVGAGI. V trimming: 7 bases; J trimming: 8 bases; junction bases outside the gene matches: 4. The CDR3 has 12 residues.